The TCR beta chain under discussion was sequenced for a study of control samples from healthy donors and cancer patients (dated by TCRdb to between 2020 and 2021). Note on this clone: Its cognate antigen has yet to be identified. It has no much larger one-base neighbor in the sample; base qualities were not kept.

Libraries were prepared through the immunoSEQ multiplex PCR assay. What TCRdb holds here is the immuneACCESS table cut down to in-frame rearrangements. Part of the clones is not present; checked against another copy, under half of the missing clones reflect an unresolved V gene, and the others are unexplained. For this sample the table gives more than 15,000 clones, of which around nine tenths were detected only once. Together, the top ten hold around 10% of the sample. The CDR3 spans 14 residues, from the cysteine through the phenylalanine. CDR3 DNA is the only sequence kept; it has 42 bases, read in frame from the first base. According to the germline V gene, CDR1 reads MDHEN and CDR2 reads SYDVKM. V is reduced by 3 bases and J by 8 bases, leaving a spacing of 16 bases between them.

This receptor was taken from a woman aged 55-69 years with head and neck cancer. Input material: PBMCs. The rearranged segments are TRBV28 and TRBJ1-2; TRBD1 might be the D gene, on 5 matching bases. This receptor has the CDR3 CASSFPGTLVGYTF. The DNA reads TGTGCCAGCAGTTTCCCCGGGACCCTAGTGGGCTACACCTTC.